The text below deals with one T cell receptor beta chain. In germline, CDR1 is SGHNT, CDR2 YYREEE (reference sequence). V was pared by 4 bases and J by 1 base, with 4 bases of the junction left unmatched. The CDR3 is 16 residues long. TCRdb reprocessed the 5' RACE reads via MiXCR and lists one record per CDR3 protein. The sample shows about 57,000 distinct CDR3 sequences, approximately 27% of them seen only once. Tregs were sorted as CD4+CD25+CD127-/low cells. The sequence derives from a female donor with breast cancer. Input material: tumor-infiltrating Tregs sorted from the breast tumor. This chain joins TRBV5-4 and TRBJ2-3; 12 bases are shared with TRBD2. The CDR3 here is CASSLRTSGGTDTQYF. CDR3 DNA sequence: TGTGCCAGCAGCCTCCGGACTAGCGGGGGCACAGATACGCAGTATTTT.